The clone carrying this TCR beta chain was detected only a few times. Its target is unknown. This CDR3 contains 15 residues. Trimming stripped 7 bases from V and 0 bases from J, with 13 bases between. Germline values: CDR1 MNHNY, CDR2 SVGAGI (reference sequence). The sequenced template was cDNA made from the entire isolated RNA. The data were produced by immunoSEQ multiplex PCR, yet TCRdb's version contains in-frame clones alone and is incomplete. The sample contains a few hundred thousand clones, approximately 31% of which appear only once. These data belong to a study of beta chain features in type 1 diabetes. Whole-study findings and limits: In all four CD4+ subsets, TCRB CDR3 length was significantly, moderately reduced in type 1 diabetes.

The V gene is TRBV6-6, the J gene TRBJ2-1; possibly TRBD1 or TRBD2 for D (5 bases each). This TCR was sampled from a man aged 18-30 years in good health. Sequences were obtained from naive CD4+ T cells from blood. Written as DNA, the CDR3 is TGTGCCAGCACCTGGAAGGGGAGCTCCTACAATGAGCAGTTCTTC. Its translation: CASTWKGSSYNEQFF.